Listed here is a single T cell receptor beta chain. This entry belongs to a study of shared clonotypes between healthy human individuals. Sequencing was performed with immunoSEQ multiplex PCR; in TCRdb, only in-frame clones are kept and a portion is missing. The table includes millions of clones, approximately 90% detected once. V was pared by 11 bases and J by 5 bases, with 8 bases of the junction left unmatched. This CDR3 has 12 amino acids. The V gene's germline CDR1 is LNHDA and CDR2 SQIVND (reference sequence). The sequenced material came from naive CD4+ T cells sorted from blood. Subset noted: CD45RA+ positively selected. This sequence joins TRBV19 and TRBJ1-2, with 7 nucleotides matching TRBD1. This TCR was sampled from a man younger than 30 in good health. The CDR3 reads CAGRQGLYGYTF. CDR3 sequence (DNA): TGTGCCGGAAGACAGGGCCTATATGGCTACACCTTC.